The sequence of this T cell receptor (beta chain) was determined in a study of shared clonotypes between healthy human individuals. Across the study: Per donor, CD8 memory used one plate, CD8 naive used two, CD4 memory used three and CD4 naive used three.

Terminally differentiated effector memory CD45RA+ cells were excluded by CCR7 positive selection of CD45RO-negative cells. Repertoires were generated with immunoSEQ multiplex PCR, while TCRdb's copy carries only in-frame clones and drops some. Of approximately 2,200,000 clones in the sample, about 92% are singletons; the top ten hold 1.5% to 2%. Germline CDR1 and CDR2: GTSNPN and SVGIG (reference sequence). Deletions cut 3 bases from V and 2 bases from J, with 18 bases between. CDR3 length: 16 amino acids. This clonotype originated in a man younger than 35 in good health. Some clones in this sample may be carry-over from other donors' samples. The sample was naive CD8+ T cells from PBMCs. The gene calls are TRBV30 and TRBJ2-3; D perhaps matches TRBD1 (5 bases). This CDR3 reads CAWRPTIRADTDTQYF. CDR3 nucleotide sequence: TGTGCCTGGAGGCCGACAATCAGGGCGGACACAGATACGCAGTATTTT. The full variable domain, rest sourced from reference TRBV30 and TRBJ2-3, is SQTIHQWPATLVQPVGSPLSLECTVEGTSNPNLYWYRQAAGRGLQLLFYSVGIGQISSEVPQNLSASRPQDRQFILSSKKLLLSDSGFYLCAWRPTIRADTDTQYFGPGTRLTVL.